These 19 T cell receptor beta chains were all obtained from the same sample, sequenced in a study of T cells in Graves' hyperthyroidism and ophthalmopathy. Researchers took RNA transcripts and amplified the TCR beta CDR3 regions from them. TCR CDR3 underwent first-round RT-PCR with the HTBI primer set. Via MiXCR, TCRdb re-called the multiplex PCR reads, giving one row per CDR3 protein. The table records around 350,000 distinct CDR3 sequences, roughly 15% of them present only once. Material: blood. The receptors come from a woman in her twenties or thirties with Graves' hyperthyroidism that later progressed to Graves' ophthalmopathy.

In this sample, this clonotype turned up many times. The chain recombines TRBV5-1 with TRBJ2-3; the match to TRBD1 covers 8 bases. CDR1 is SGHRS, CDR2 YFSETQ, per germline. This CDR3 is built from 16 residues. V dropped 4 bases and J dropped 0; count of bases not matched to a gene: 7. CDR3 in amino acids: CASSQGALASTDTQYF. In nucleotides, the CDR3 is TGCGCCAGCAGCCAGGGGGCACTGGCTAGCACAGATACGCAGTATTTT.

This clonotype appeared many times. The chain has TRBV6-1 and TRBJ1-4, with 8 bases aligning to TRBD1. Germline trimming cut 6 bases from V and 8 bases from J; bases unmatched to any gene: 8. Germline values: CDR1 MNHNS, CDR2 SASEGT. This CDR3 has 14 amino acids. In DNA, the CDR3 is TGTGCCAGCAGCGAGACAGGGGTTGGCGAAAAACTGTTTTTT. It translates to CASSETGVGEKLFF.

This clonotype was detected ten times or more. CDR3 protein: CSAPSGGPTDTQYF. In DNA, the CDR3 is TGCAGTGCCCCCAGCGGGGGGCCCACAGATACGCAGTATTTT. The J gene is TRBJ2-3, the V gene TRBV20-1; 9 nucleotides agree with TRBD2. Germline values: CDR1 DFQATT, CDR2 SNEGSKA (reference sequence). The V gene end was trimmed by 6 bases and the J gene end by 2 bases; junction bases not matched to a gene: 6. CDR3 length: 14 residues.

Ten or more counts support this clonotype. The chain carries TRBV20-1 and TRBJ2-7; TRBD2 matches 9 bases. V lost 5 bases, J lost 6 bases, and 11 bases stayed unmatched. CDR1 is DFQATT and CDR2 is SNEGSKA in the germline V gene (reference sequence). The CDR3 loop spans 14 amino acids. CDR3 DNA: TGCAGTGCTTTTCCGGGACTAGCCTCCGCCGAGCAGTACTTC. This sequence encodes CSAFPGLASAEQYF.

This clonotype was counted ten times or more. J is TRBJ1-1 and V is TRBV5-1; D not certain. V lost 4 bases to trimming and J lost 1 base, with 14 bases between them. CDR3 length: 15 residues. CDR1 SGHRS and CDR2 YFSETQ come from the germline V gene. CDR3 bases: TGCGCCAGCAGCAAGGGAGAGGGTGAGAACACTGAAGCTTTCTTT. This sequence encodes CASSKGEGENTEAFF.

This clonotype has a count of ten or more. The chain joins TRBV12-3 or TRBV12-4 to TRBJ2-1; 7 bases line up with TRBD2. With V trimmed by 6 bases and J by 8 bases, 7 bases remained unmatched. The CDR3 extends over 13 amino acids. The CDR3 DNA reads TGTGCCAGCAGCACGAGGACTAGTTATGAGCAGTTCTTC. It specifies CASSTRTSYEQFF.

This clonotype was recorded a few times. The V and J genes are TRBV7-2 and TRBJ1-5; D is uncertain. Per germline, CDR1 SGHTA and CDR2 FQGNSA. This CDR3 comprises 13 residues. The germline V and J ends were trimmed by 1 base and 9 bases, with 10 bases remaining between them. CDR3 in amino acids: CASSLDSSGPQHF. In nucleotides, the CDR3 is TGTGCCAGCAGCTTAGACAGTTCGGGGCCCCAGCATTTT.

This clonotype occurred many times. CDR3 in DNA: TGTGCCAGCATCAGCAAGGGGTCCGTCTATAATTCACCCCTCCACTTT. Translation gives CASISKGSVYNSPLHF. The chain recombines TRBV2 with TRBJ1-6; TRBD1 might be the D (5 bases). V gave up 7 bases and J gave up 3 bases, with 16 bases separating them. Germline lookup yields CDR1 SNHLY and CDR2 FYNNEI. This CDR3 region has 16 residues.

This chain uses TRBV4-1 with TRBJ1-2, with D perhaps matching TRBD1 (6 bases). V was trimmed by 1 base and J by 4 bases, leaving 7 bases between them. Germline V gives CDR1 MGHRA, CDR2 YSYEKL. CDR3 length: 13 amino acids. CDR3 sequence reads: CASSQAGVYGYTF. CDR3 coding DNA: TGCGCCAGCAGCCAAGCAGGGGTCTATGGCTACACCTTC.

This clonotype was counted only a few times. The chain uses TRBV19 and TRBJ1-2; weak D call: TRBD1 (6 bases). This CDR3 has 14 residues. Trimming took off 4 bases at V and 5 bases at J, with 14 bases between the two ends. Germline lookup yields CDR1 LNHDA and CDR2 SQIVND (reference sequence). The chain's CDR3 is CASSTPRQGYGYTF. CDR3 DNA sequence: TGTGCCAGTAGTACCCCACGGCAGGGGTATGGCTACACCTTC. The whole variable domain, remainder taken from reference TRBV19 and TRBJ1-2, is DGGITQSPKYLFRKEGQNVTLSCEQNLNHDAMYWYRQDPGQGLRLIYYSQIVNDFQKGDIAEGYSVSREKKESFPLTVTSAQKNPTAFYLCASSTPRQGYGYTFGSGTRLTVV.

The chain combines TRBV6-2 or TRBV6-3 with TRBJ1-3; a weak D match, TRBD1 (6 bases). CDR3 length: 15 residues. V was clipped by 9 bases and J by 4 bases, with 19 bases between them. CDR1 is MNHEY, CDR2 SVGEGT, per germline. The CDR3 coding sequence is TGTGCCAGTTCCCGGGGACAAAATTCAGGAAACACCATATATTTT. Translated, it gives CASSRGQNSGNTIYF.

In this sample, this clonotype turned up many times. V and J are TRBV28 and TRBJ2-7; tentatively, D is TRBD1 (6 bases). The germline V and J ends were trimmed by 1 base and 3 bases, with 7 bases remaining between them. The germline V gene has CDR1 MDHEN and CDR2 SYDVKM. This CDR3 is built from 13 residues. DNA for the CDR3: TGTGCCAGCAGTTTATCAGGGGACTACGAGCAGTACTTC. Amino acids: CASSLSGDYEQYF.

The chain carries TRBV14 and TRBJ1-1; D not certain. The germline gives CDR1 SGHDN, CDR2 FVKESK. Trimming stripped 4 bases from V and 8 bases from J, with 11 bases between. This CDR3 contains 12 residues. The CDR3 protein is CASSLGAFEAFF. The CDR3 nucleotides read TGTGCCAGCAGCCTGGGAGCCTTCGAAGCTTTCTTT. Full variable domain (rest looked up from reference TRBV14 and TRBJ1-1): EAGVTQFPSHSVIEKGQTVTLRCDPISGHDNLYWYRRVMGKEIKFLLHFVKESKQDESGMPNNRFLAERTGGTYSTLKVQPAELEDSGVYFCASSLGAFEAFFGQGTRLTVV.

This clonotype occurred many times. The chain uses TRBV6-1 and TRBJ2-2, with D perhaps matching TRBD1 or TRBD2 (5 bases each). With 1 base removed from V and 3 bases from J, the gap between germline ends came to 12 bases. This CDR3 is built from 16 residues. Germline CDR1 reads MNHNS; CDR2 reads SASEGT. CDR3 in amino acids: CASSEGPGLDTGELFF. As DNA, the CDR3 is TGTGCCAGCAGTGAAGGGCCGGGGCTCGACACCGGGGAGCTGTTTTTT.

This clonotype was seen only a few times. This chain joins TRBV24-1 and TRBJ1-5, with D unresolved. The CDR3 is made up of 19 amino acids. Between the trimmed V and J ends, which lost 3 bases and 4 bases, there was a span of 24 bases. Germline V gene lookup returns CDR1 KGHDR and CDR2 SFDVKD. CDR3 loop: CATSDNPHLPVKQNQPQHF. DNA for the CDR3: TGTGCCACCAGTGATAACCCACATTTACCGGTTAAACAAAATCAGCCCCAGCATTTT.

This clonotype was picked up many times. The CDR3 DNA reads TGTGCCAGCAGTTTAGCTGGGGGGAGCTCTGGAAACACCATATATTTT. Amino acid sequence: CASSLAGGSSGNTIYF. The chain uses TRBV12-3 or TRBV12-4 and TRBJ1-3; tentatively, D is TRBD1 (5 bases). The V gene lost 0 bases and the J gene lost 0 bases, with 9 bases spanning the gap. CDR3 length: 16 amino acids.

This clonotype showed up many times. This chain connects TRBV11-3 to TRBJ1-1; perhaps TRBD1 as D (5 bases). Germline V CDR1 and CDR2: SGHNT, YENEEA. The CDR3 has 14 residues. V lost 6 bases and J 1 base, leaving 12 bases between the germline ends. CDR3 bases: TGTGCCAGCAGTCCCCGGGACGGGAACACTGAAGCTTTCTTT. It translates to CASSPRDGNTEAFF.

This clonotype was counted only a few times. The chain joins TRBV5-1 to TRBJ2-7; D remains unclear. Trimming stripped 4 bases from V and 0 bases from J, with 17 bases between. The germline gives CDR1 SGHRS, CDR2 YFSETQ. This CDR3 region has 16 residues. CDR3 in amino acids: CASSQMPTASSYEQYF. Here the CDR3 DNA reads TGCGCCAGCAGCCAGATGCCTACTGCGAGCTCCTACGAGCAGTACTTC.

V usage is TRBV5-1 and J usage is TRBJ2-3; 7 bases are shared with TRBD1. With 0 bases clipped from V and 2 bases from J, the junction kept 0 bases outside the gene matches. Germline loops: CDR1 SGHRS, CDR2 YFSETQ. The CDR3 extends over 14 amino acids. This chain's CDR3 is CASSLEGATDTQYF. In DNA form, the CDR3 reads TGCGCCAGCAGCTTGGAGGGGGCCACAGATACGCAGTATTTT.